These T cell receptor beta chains were read from a single sample in a study of cytomegalovirus exposure and HLA in healthy donors. Sequencing was performed with immunoSEQ multiplex PCR; in TCRdb, only in-frame clones are kept and a portion is missing. The repertoire table contains about 160,000 clones. The sample consisted of PBMCs. These receptors came from a man under 40 in good health and CMV-seronegative. Both conserved end residues are part of each CDR3. A D gene is named only where the DNA matches it firmly.

j_call | d_call | v_call | cdr3_nt | cdr3_aa
TRBJ1-2 | . | TRBV7-3 | TGTGCCAGCAGCCAGTTGATCGAACCCTATGGCTACACCTTC | CASSQLIEPYGYTF
TRBJ1-4 | TRBD1 | TRBV9 | TGTGCCAGCAGCGCCCGACAGGGCGAGTATGAAAAACTGTTTTTT | CASSARQGEYEKLFF
TRBJ1-2 | . | TRBV6-6 | TGTGCCAGCAGTTACTCTAGACAGATACTTAACTATGGCTACACCTTC | CASSYSRQILNYGYTF
TRBJ2-1 | . | TRBV7-6 | TGTGCCAGCAGCATCCCGGGAATAGGCTCATATGAGCAGTTCTTC | CASSIPGIGSYEQFF
TRBJ2-1 | . | TRBV11-2 | TGTGCCAGCAGCTCATCATTCAATGAGCAGTTCTTC | CASSSSFNEQFF
TRBJ2-3 | TRBD2 | TRBV11-3 | TGTGCCAGCGGCTCGGGACTAGCGGGAGGCACAGATACGCAGTATTTT | CASGSGLAGGTDTQYF
TRBJ1-5 | TRBD1 | TRBV30 | TGTGCCTGGAGTATGGGACAGGGGGTTTATAGCAATCAGCCCCAGCATTTT | CAWSMGQGVYSNQPQHF
TRBJ1-2 | . | TRBV7-2 | TGTGCCAGCAGCTTTCGTGTAGTGACTACTAACTATGGCTACACCTTC | CASSFRVVTTNYGYTF
TRBJ1-1 | . | TRBV18 | TGTGCCAGCTCACCAAACATGAACACTGAAGCTTTCTTT | CASSPNMNTEAFF
TRBJ1-2 | . | TRBV2 | TGTGCCAGACAGGGTGATGGCTACACCTTC | CARQGDGYTF
TRBJ2-3 | TRBD2 | TRBV9 | TGTGCCAGCAGCGTAGTGGGTAGCGGGAGCACAGATACGCAGTATTTT | CASSVVGSGSTDTQYF
TRBJ2-1 | TRBD2 | TRBV5-4 | TGTGCCAGCAGCGTCGGGACTATTAAACCCAATGAGCAGTTCTTC | CASSVGTIKPNEQFF
TRBJ1-4 | . | TRBV29-1 | TGCAGCGTTGACCGGGGAGGTAATGAAAAACTGTTTTTT | CSVDRGGNEKLFF
TRBJ2-3 | TRBD1 | TRBV4-1 | TGCGCCAGCAGTCTAGGGGGCGCCTGGACAGATACGCAGTATTTT | CASSLGGAWTDTQYF
TRBJ2-1 | TRBD2 | TRBV19 | TGTGCCAGTAGTATAGGCGGGGCTAGCGGGAGGGTGGCGGGGCAGTTCTTC | CASSIGGASGRVAGQFF
TRBJ2-7 | TRBD2 | TRBV7-2 | TGTGCCAGCAGCCCAGTAGCGGGCTACGAGCAGTACTTC | CASSPVAGYEQYF
TRBJ2-1 | TRBD2 | TRBV7-9 | TGTGCCAGTAAGATGGGGACTAGCGGGTTAGGGGAGCAGTTCTTC | CASKMGTSGLGEQFF
TRBJ2-2 | . | TRBV6-1 | TGTGCCAGCACCTGGCAGAACACCGGGGAGCTGTTTTTT | CASTWQNTGELFF
TRBJ2-2 | . | TRBV7-2 | TGTGCCAGCAGCTTAGACGTCCCCGGGGTCGCGGGCGGGGAGCTGTTTTTT | CASSLDVPGVAGGELFF
TRBJ2-4 | . | TRBV11-2 | TGTGCCAGCAGCCCGGGACTCCTGGGGGACATTCAGTACTTC | CASSPGLLGDIQYF
TRBJ2-5 | TRBD2 | TRBV6-1 | TGTGCCAGCACCCTACTAGCGGAGCAGCAAGAGACCCAGTACTTC | CASTLLAEQQETQYF
TRBJ2-3 | TRBD1 | TRBV9 | TGTGCCAGCAGCGTTAGACAGGGGGCAGATACGCAGTATTTT | CASSVRQGADTQYF
TRBJ2-7 | . | TRBV6-6 | TGTGCCAGCGGTTTATACTCCTACGAGCAGTACTTC | CASGLYSYEQYF
TRBJ2-3 | . | TRBV29-1 | TGCAGCGTTGAAGTATCGGGGACAGATACGCAGTATTTT | CSVEVSGTDTQYF
TRBJ2-1 | TRBD1 | TRBV7-8 | TGTGCCAGCAGCCGGGGACAGCGGTCCAATGAGCAGTTCTTC | CASSRGQRSNEQFF
TRBJ1-1 | . | TRBV6-1 | TGTGCCAGCAGCTCGGTGAACACTGAAGCTTTCTTT | CASSSVNTEAFF
TRBJ2-5 | . | TRBV11-2 | TGTGCCAGCAGCTTTCAGGGAACGGAGACCCAGTACTTC | CASSFQGTETQYF
TRBJ2-7 | TRBD1 | TRBV5-4 | TGTGCCAGCAGCTTGGAGGGGACAGCGACCTACGAGCAGTACTTC | CASSLEGTATYEQYF
TRBJ2-1 | TRBD2 | TRBV7-2 | TGTGCCAGCAGCCCCCGGACTAGCGGGTTGGGTGAGCAGTTCTTC | CASSPRTSGLGEQFF
TRBJ1-5 | . | TRBV18 | TGTGCCAGTGGCTTCAGCTCAGGGGGCAATCAGCCCCAGCATTTT | CASGFSSGGNQPQHF
TRBJ2-1 | TRBD2 | TRBV2 | TGTGCCAGCATGGGGACTAGCGGGATTCATTACAATGAGCAGTTCTTC | CASMGTSGIHYNEQFF
TRBJ2-5 | TRBD2 | TRBV10-1 | TGCGCTCTAGCGGGGCGCCAAGAGACCCAGTACTTC | CALAGRQETQYF
TRBJ1-2 | TRBD1 | TRBV5-4 | TGTGCCAGCAGCGCCCAGACAGGGACCGGCTACACCTTC | CASSAQTGTGYTF
TRBJ2-7 | . | TRBV19 | TGTGCCAGTAAGGCAGGAACCTTCTCCTACGAGCAGTACTTC | CASKAGTFSYEQYF
TRBJ2-2 | . | TRBV5-1 | TGCGCCAGCAGGACTCCCGCGAACACCGGGGAGCTGTTTTTT | CASRTPANTGELFF
TRBJ1-6 | TRBD1 | TRBV5-1 | TGCGCCAGCAGCTTGACAGGGGATAATTCACCCCTCCACTTT | CASSLTGDNSPLHF
TRBJ2-7 | TRBD1 | TRBV2 | TGTGCCAGCAGAGCCGCCTCAGGGGGACACGAGCAGTACTTC | CASRAASGGHEQYF
TRBJ1-4 | TRBD1 | TRBV19 | TGTGCCAGTAGTACGACAGGGGCCCTAATCGAAAAACTATTTTTT | CASSTTGALIEKLFF
TRBJ2-7 | TRBD2 | TRBV2 | TGTGCCAGCAGAGCGGGACTTCTAACCTACGAGCAGTACTTC | CASRAGLLTYEQYF
TRBJ2-2 | TRBD1 | TRBV11-2 | TGTGCCAGCAGCCAAACAGGGGGGAACACCGGGGAGCTGTTTTTT | CASSQTGGNTGELFF